These T cell receptor beta chains were read from a single sample in a study of regulatory T cells in long-lasting Graves disease. Each CDR3 protein is one row after TCRdb ran MiXCR on the multiplex PCR reads. The table includes hundreds of thousands of distinct CDR3 sequences, 15% to 20% detected once. Another study also made use of these data, one on T cells in Graves' hyperthyroidism and ophthalmopathy.

The sample consisted of peripheral blood mononuclear cells (PBMCs), taken at new diagnosis, from a patient treated with antithyroid drugs. The receptors originated from a woman in her 30s with Graves disease. CDR3s include the opening cysteine and the closing phenylalanine or tryptophan. Each record gives: J gene, D gene, clone size, V gene, CDR3 protein, CDR3 DNA. D genes are given only for firm matches. The size of a clone is reported for some rows only, either as once, few or many, or as a class for expanded clones.

j_gene: TRBJ2-1
d_gene: -
abundance: many
v_gene: TRBV27
CDR3aa: CASSFSGPTSEQFF
CDR3nt: TGTGCCAGCAGTTTCAGCGGACCGACAAGTGAGCAGTTCTTC

j_gene: TRBJ2-1
d_gene: TRBD2
abundance: many
v_gene: TRBV28
CDR3aa: CASVGTPGTSGTHNEQFF
CDR3nt: TGTGCCAGCGTGGGGACACCCGGGACTAGCGGGACTCACAATGAGCAGTTCTTC

j_gene: TRBJ1-1
d_gene: TRBD1
abundance: -
v_gene: TRBV10-3
CDR3aa: CAIRQGAIPRTEAFF
CDR3nt: TGTGCCATCAGGCAGGGGGCTATCCCTCGGACTGAAGCTTTCTTT

j_gene: TRBJ2-7
d_gene: -
abundance: -
v_gene: TRBV11-1
CDR3aa: CASSDPYDGLEQYF
CDR3nt: TGTGCCAGCAGTGATCCTTACGACGGTCTCGAGCAGTACTTC

j_gene: TRBJ2-5
d_gene: TRBD1
abundance: many
v_gene: TRBV6-2/TRBV6-3
CDR3aa: CASSYGTGGRETQYF
CDR3nt: TGTGCCAGCAGTTACGGAACAGGGGGTAGGGAGACCCAGTACTTC

j_gene: TRBJ2-7
d_gene: -
abundance: few
v_gene: TRBV7-9
CDR3aa: CASRSPSGAYEQYF
CDR3nt: TGTGCCAGCCGTAGCCCCTCGGGTGCCTACGAGCAGTACTTC

j_gene: TRBJ1-2
d_gene: -
abundance: -
v_gene: TRBV12-3/TRBV12-4
CDR3aa: CASSLGSAEWYGYTF
CDR3nt: TGTGCCAGCAGTTTAGGTTCCGCGGAATGGTATGGCTACACCTTC

j_gene: TRBJ1-2
d_gene: -
abundance: -
v_gene: TRBV28
CDR3aa: CASLPGQRDYGYTF
CDR3nt: TGTGCCAGCCTCCCGGGTCAGAGGGACTATGGCTACACCTTC

j_gene: TRBJ1-2
d_gene: -
abundance: many
v_gene: TRBV3-1
CDR3aa: CASSPQSRNYGYTF
CDR3nt: TGTGCCAGCAGTCCCCAGTCCCGGAACTATGGCTACACCTTC

j_gene: TRBJ2-3
d_gene: -
abundance: many
v_gene: TRBV5-1
CDR3aa: CASSLGTAQDTQYF
CDR3nt: TGCGCCAGCAGCCTTGGGACCGCCCAGGATACGCAGTATTTT

j_gene: TRBJ1-2
d_gene: -
abundance: -
v_gene: TRBV14
CDR3aa: CASSQVEGYYGYTF
CDR3nt: TGTGCCAGCAGCCAAGTGGAGGGGTACTATGGCTACACCTTC

j_gene: TRBJ2-5
d_gene: TRBD2
abundance: -
v_gene: TRBV6-9
CDR3aa: CASSYLAEETQYF
CDR3nt: TGTGCCAGCAGTTACCTAGCGGAAGAGACCCAGTACTTC

j_gene: TRBJ2-2
d_gene: -
abundance: many
v_gene: TRBV4-1
CDR3aa: CASSQAVRGGELFF
CDR3nt: TGCGCCAGCAGCCAAGCTGTTCGGGGAGGGGAGCTGTTTTTT

j_gene: TRBJ2-5
d_gene: -
abundance: many
v_gene: TRBV7-9
CDR3aa: CASSSSTGSQETQYF
CDR3nt: TGTGCCAGCAGCTCAAGTACAGGGTCCCAAGAGACCCAGTACTTC

j_gene: TRBJ2-5
d_gene: -
abundance: few
v_gene: TRBV7-9
CDR3aa: CASSPGAILQETQYF
CDR3nt: TGTGCCAGCAGTCCCGGAGCTATCCTCCAAGAGACCCAGTACTTC

j_gene: TRBJ1-2
d_gene: -
abundance: -
v_gene: TRBV28
CDR3aa: CASSLDHGFYGYTF
CDR3nt: TGTGCCAGCAGTTTAGATCACGGGTTCTATGGCTACACCTTC